This T cell receptor (beta chain) was identified in a study of blood T cell repertoires in COVID-19. Background on the study: Donors in the United States, Italy and Spain gave samples during acute or convalescent COVID-19. PBMCs, B-cell-depleted T cells, or T cells were the source of the cDNA or gDNA that made up the material.

As for this clone: A junction boundary mismatches the germline segment, possibly from a read error.

Method: immunoSEQ multiplex PCR; TCRdb's copy keeps in-frame clones and lacks some. There are fewer than 120,000 clones in the sample; 72% occur only once, and about 7.1% lies in the top ten. The CDR3 is 13 residues long. CDR1 and CDR2 (germline): MNHEY, SVGEGT. The chain carries TRBV6-2 or TRBV6-3 and TRBJ1-2, with 10 positions matching TRBD1. Sequencing used peripheral blood. The TCR originated in a woman aged 55 to 70 with acute or convalescent COVID-19. The CDR3 sequence: CASTYDRGLGYTF. CDR3 DNA sequence: TGTGCCAGCACTTACGACAGGGGGCTAGGCTACACCTTC.